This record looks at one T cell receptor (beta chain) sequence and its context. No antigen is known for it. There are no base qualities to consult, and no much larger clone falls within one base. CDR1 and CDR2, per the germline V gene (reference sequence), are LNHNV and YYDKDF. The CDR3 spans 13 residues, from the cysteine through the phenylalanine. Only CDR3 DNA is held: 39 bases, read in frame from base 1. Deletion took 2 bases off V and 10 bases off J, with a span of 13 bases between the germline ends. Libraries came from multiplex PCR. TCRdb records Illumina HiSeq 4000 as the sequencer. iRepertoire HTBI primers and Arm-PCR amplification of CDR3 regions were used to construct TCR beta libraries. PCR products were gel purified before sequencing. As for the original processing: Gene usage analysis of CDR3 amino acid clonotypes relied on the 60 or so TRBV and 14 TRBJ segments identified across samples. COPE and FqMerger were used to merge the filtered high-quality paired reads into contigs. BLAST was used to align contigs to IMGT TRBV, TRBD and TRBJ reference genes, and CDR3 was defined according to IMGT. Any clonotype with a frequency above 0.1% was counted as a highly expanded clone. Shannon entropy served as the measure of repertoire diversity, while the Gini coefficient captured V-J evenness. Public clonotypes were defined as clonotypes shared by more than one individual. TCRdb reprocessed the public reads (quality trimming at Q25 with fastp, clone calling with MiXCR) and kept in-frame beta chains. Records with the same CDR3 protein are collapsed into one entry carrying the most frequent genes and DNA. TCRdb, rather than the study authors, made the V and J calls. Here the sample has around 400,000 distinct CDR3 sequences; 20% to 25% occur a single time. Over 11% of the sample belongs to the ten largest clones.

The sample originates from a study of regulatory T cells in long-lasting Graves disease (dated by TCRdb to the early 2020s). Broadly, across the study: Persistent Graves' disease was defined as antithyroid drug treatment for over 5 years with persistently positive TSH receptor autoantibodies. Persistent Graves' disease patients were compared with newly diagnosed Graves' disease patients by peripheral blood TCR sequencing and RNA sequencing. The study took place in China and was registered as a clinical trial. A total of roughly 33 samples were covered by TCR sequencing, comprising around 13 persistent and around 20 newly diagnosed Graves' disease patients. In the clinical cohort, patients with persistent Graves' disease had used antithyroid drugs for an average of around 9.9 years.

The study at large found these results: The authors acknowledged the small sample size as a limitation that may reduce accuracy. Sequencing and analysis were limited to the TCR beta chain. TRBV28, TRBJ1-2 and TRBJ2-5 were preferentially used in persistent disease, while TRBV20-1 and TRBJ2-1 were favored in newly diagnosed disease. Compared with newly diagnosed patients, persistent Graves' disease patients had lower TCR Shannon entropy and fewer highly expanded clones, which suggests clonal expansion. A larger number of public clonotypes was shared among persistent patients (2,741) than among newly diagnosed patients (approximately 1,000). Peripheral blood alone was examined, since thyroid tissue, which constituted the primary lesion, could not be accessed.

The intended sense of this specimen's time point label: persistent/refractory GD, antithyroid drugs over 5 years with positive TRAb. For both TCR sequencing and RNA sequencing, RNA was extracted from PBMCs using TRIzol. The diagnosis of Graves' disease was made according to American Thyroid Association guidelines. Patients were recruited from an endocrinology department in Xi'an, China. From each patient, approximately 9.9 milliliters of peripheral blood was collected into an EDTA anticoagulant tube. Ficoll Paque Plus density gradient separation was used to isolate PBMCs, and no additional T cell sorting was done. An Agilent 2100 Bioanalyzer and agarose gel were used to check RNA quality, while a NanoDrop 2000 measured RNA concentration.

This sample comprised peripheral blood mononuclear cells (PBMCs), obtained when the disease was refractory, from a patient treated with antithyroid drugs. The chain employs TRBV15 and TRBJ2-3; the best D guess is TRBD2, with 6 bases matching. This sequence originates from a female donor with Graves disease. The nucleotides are TGTGCCACCAGCAGAACCCGGGACTCGGCGCAGTATTTT. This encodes CATSRTRDSAQYF.